The clone carrying this T cell receptor beta chain was picked up one time. In the original workflow: Researchers report that nucleated cell counts were estimated from reference gene primer amplification. Method: immunoSEQ multiplex PCR; TCRdb's copy keeps in-frame clones and lacks some. The V and J calls and the clone size are those of that table, but D and trimming were determined from the DNA. The table lists 20,000 to 30,000 clones, around 91% of them singletons. These data are taken from a study of blood T cell repertoires in COVID-19. Study background: COVID-19 samples, acute and convalescent, were from the United States, Italy and Spain. Sample material is recorded as cDNA or gDNA derived from T cells, B-cell-depleted T cells, or PBMCs.

The length of the CDR3 is 15 residues. V was pared by 6 bases and J by 0 bases, with 3 bases of the junction left unmatched. In germline, CDR1 is SNHLY, CDR2 FYNNEI. The source of this sequence is a woman between 55 and 75 years old with active COVID-19. The V call is TRBV2, the J call TRBJ2-3; TRBD2 matches at 10 bases. The sequenced material came from peripheral blood. CDR3 amino acids: CASSYSGRSTDTQYF. As DNA, the CDR3 is TGTGCCAGCAGCTATAGCGGGAGGAGCACAGATACGCAGTATTTT.